This entry lists 30 T cell receptor beta chains sequenced from one sample in a study of shared clonotypes between healthy human individuals. The protocol was immunoSEQ multiplex PCR, while the TCRdb copy is restricted to in-frame clones and leaves out a portion. The sample has about 1 million clones; about 76% are singletons. The sequencing sample was made of memory CD4+ T cells sorted from blood. Subset defined: CD45RA-negative fraction. The receptor set was obtained from a young man in good health.

In this sample, this clone turned up once. The rearrangement links TRBV2 to TRBJ2-7; 10 bases match TRBD2. In germline, CDR1 is SNHLY, CDR2 FYNNEI. Germline trimming cut 2 bases from V and 6 bases from J; bases unmatched to any gene: 7. The CDR3 is made up of 15 amino acids. The CDR3 DNA sequence: TGTGCCAGCAGTGAACGCCTAGCGGGAGTTGGCGAGCAGTACTTC. This sequence encodes CASSERLAGVGEQYF.

Only one count was recorded for this clone. The chain couples TRBV9 to TRBJ1-4, with 7 bases that match TRBD1. V was clipped by 5 bases and J by 6 bases; unmatched bases: 7. The CDR3 extends over 14 amino acids. In germline, CDR1 is SGDLS, CDR2 YYNGEE. CDR3 sequence: CASSHGTADEKLFF. CDR3 nucleotides: TGTGCCAGCAGTCACGGGACAGCCGATGAAAAACTGTTTTTT.

The chain links TRBV7-2 to TRBJ2-1; 7 bases fit TRBD2. The CDR3 extends over 14 amino acids. Unmatched junction bases numbered 4, after V lost 2 bases and J lost 6 bases. Germline CDR1 is SGHTA and CDR2 is FQGNSA. The CDR3 nucleotides read TGTGCCAGCAGCTTAACGGGAGGTGGCAATGAGCAGTTCTTC. It is translated as CASSLTGGGNEQFF. Full variable domain (outside the CDR3, taken from reference TRBV7-2 and TRBJ2-1): GAGVSQSPSNKVTEKGKDVELRCDPISGHTALYWYRQSLGQGLEFLIYFQGNSAPDKSGLPSDRFSAERTGGSVSTLTIQRTQQEDSAVYLCASSLTGGGNEQFFGPGTRLTVL.

This clone has at least ten counts. The V call is TRBV28, the J call TRBJ2-3; 7 nucleotides agree with TRBD1. The CDR3 extends over 15 amino acids. Trimming took 6 bases from V and 2 from J; bases not matched to a gene: 8. Germline CDR1 is MDHEN and CDR2 is SYDVKM. The CDR3, as DNA: TGTGCCAGCAGCCCCACAAGGGGGCTCACAGATACGCAGTATTTT. Its translation: CASSPTRGLTDTQYF.

This clone was seen a few times. DNA of the CDR3: TGTGCCAGCGCGTCTCGGACAGGGAATTCACCCCTCCACTTT. This encodes CASASRTGNSPLHF. The chain employs TRBV27 and TRBJ1-6; 8 nucleotides line up with TRBD1. Trimming removed 8 bases from V and 7 bases from J; junction bases left unmatched: 7. This CDR3 has 14 amino acids. Looked up from germline, CDR1 is MNHEY and CDR2 is SMNVEV (reference sequence).

Only a few counts were recorded for this clone. The gene calls are TRBV6-5 and TRBJ1-6; a weak D match, TRBD1 (5 bases). The CDR3 spans 14 residues. Germline CDR1 is MNHEY and CDR2 is SVGAGI. Trimming removed 4 bases from V and 6 bases from J, with 10 bases in between. The CDR3 nucleotides are TGTGCCAGCAGTTCACCAGGGATTAATTCACCCCTCCACTTT. Its protein product is CASSSPGINSPLHF.

The V gene is TRBV2, the J gene TRBJ2-7; D is unresolved. The CDR3 contains 12 residues. The V gene's germline CDR1 is SNHLY and CDR2 FYNNEI. Trimming shortened V by 7 bases and J by 4 bases, and 11 bases separated the two germline ends. Here the CDR3 DNA reads TGTGCCAGCAAACCGGACGGGTACGAGCAGTACTTC. Protein sequence: CASKPDGYEQYF.

This chain connects TRBV18 to TRBJ2-1; D ambiguous. This CDR3 is 17 amino acids long. Trimming pared 0 bases from V and 4 bases from J, leaving 16 bases between. In germline, CDR1 is KGHSH, CDR2 LQKENI. In nucleotides, the CDR3 is TGTGCCAGCTCACCACCGAACACGGAAGCCCTTTACAATGAGCAGTTCTTC. It is translated as CASSPPNTEALYNEQFF.

The chain combines TRBV7-8 with TRBJ2-7; the D is unclear. V lost 3 bases, J lost 5 bases, and 11 bases lay in between. The length of the CDR3 is 13 residues. CDR1 is SGHVS and CDR2 is FQNEAQ in the germline V gene. CDR3: CASSFQPGDEQYF. In nucleotides, the CDR3 is TGTGCCAGCAGCTTCCAGCCGGGTGACGAGCAGTACTTC.

This clone was seen a handful of times. The chain recombines TRBV5-1 with TRBJ2-1, with 9 bases lining up with TRBD2. The CDR3 runs 15 residues. CDR1 and CDR2 from the germline V gene are SGHRS and YFSETQ. J gave up 7 bases and V 0 bases, and 5 bases lay outside the gene matches. CDR3 DNA: TGCGCCAGCAGCTTGGGGAGCGGGGGGCTAAATGAGCAGTTCTTC. Translated: CASSLGSGGLNEQFF.

Turning to this clone: The sample holds other DNA sequences that translate to the same CDR3. The rearrangement uses TRBV5-1 and TRBJ1-2; D unclear. The CDR3 totals 13 residues. CDR1 and CDR2 from the germline V gene are SGHRS and YFSETQ. Trimming removed 4 bases from V and 5 bases from J, with 12 bases in between. The CDR3 DNA sequence: TGCGCCAGCAGCCCCGACGGAGGGTATGGCTACACCTTC. This codes for CASSPDGGYGYTF.

The chain carries TRBV25-1 and TRBJ1-5; D is uncertain. V was clipped by 4 bases and J by 5 bases, with 9 bases between them. The germline gives CDR1 MGHDK, CDR2 SYGVNS. The CDR3 spans 13 residues. CDR3: CASSVDNYQPQHF. DNA of the CDR3: TGTGCCAGCAGTGTAGACAACTATCAGCCCCAGCATTTT.

The CDR3 spells CASSLLGSGTSTDTQYF. CDR3 DNA sequence: TGTGCCAGCAGCCTCCTTGGAAGCGGCACTAGCACAGATACGCAGTATTTT. The V and J genes are TRBV5-4 and TRBJ2-3, with TRBD2 as a possible D gene (5 bases). Germline loops: CDR1 SGHNT, CDR2 YYREEE (reference sequence). The CDR3 spans 17 residues. V lost 4 bases and J lost 0, with 18 bases in between.

The chain uses TRBV6-1 and TRBJ2-2; 9 bases match TRBD1. The V segment lost 6 bases and the J segment 4 bases; nucleotides outside the gene matches: 6. CDR3 length: 15 amino acids. Germline V CDR1 and CDR2: MNHNS, SASEGT. The CDR3 here is CASRQGAMSTGELFF. The CDR3 DNA reads TGTGCCAGCAGACAGGGGGCGATGAGCACCGGGGAGCTGTTTTTT.

The J gene is TRBJ1-3, the V gene TRBV6-5, with unresolved D. This CDR3 spans 11 amino acids. The V end was cut by 8 bases, the J end by 3 bases, with 5 bases between. Germline V CDR1 and CDR2: MNHEY, SVGAGI. The CDR3, as DNA: TGTGCCAGCCGCGGTGGAAACACCATATATTTT. The encoded protein is CASRGGNTIYF.

This sequence joins TRBV27 and TRBJ2-7; perhaps D is TRBD1 or TRBD2 (5 bases each). Germline values: CDR1 MNHEY, CDR2 SMNVEV (reference sequence). This CDR3 is 14 amino acids long. V was shortened by 1 base and J by 6 bases, with 13 bases between the two germline ends. DNA for the CDR3: TGTGCCAGCAGTTTATATGGGGGATTTGGCGAGCAGTACTTC. Residues: CASSLYGGFGEQYF.

CDR3 DNA sequence: TGCAGCGCCGCACAGTTAGGGAACACTGAAGCTTTCTTT. It is translated as CSAAQLGNTEAFF. The chain couples TRBV29-1 to TRBJ1-1; no clear D. The V end was cut by 7 bases, the J end by 1 base, with 13 bases between. Germline V lookup: CDR1 SQVTM, CDR2 ANQGSEA. The CDR3 loop spans 13 amino acids.

This sequence joins TRBV7-2 and TRBJ2-3, with D unresolved. CDR3 length: 13 residues. V lost 4 bases and J lost 2, with 7 bases in between. The germline gives CDR1 SGHTA, CDR2 FQGNSA. This CDR3 reads CASSSAYTDTQYF. The DNA of the CDR3 is TGTGCCAGCAGCTCAGCCTACACAGATACGCAGTATTTT.

Turning to this clone: This may arise from a read error, as a much more abundant clone is one base away. The conserved phenylalanine or tryptophan normally closing the CDR3 is absent here, so this likely arose from a read error. This chain's CDR3 is CASSEKSTGGSGNQPQHL. DNA of the CDR3: TGTGCCAGCAGTGAGAAGTCTACAGGGGGCTCAGGCAATCAGCCCCAGCATCTT. The V and J genes are TRBV25-1 and TRBJ1-5; 9 nucleotides agree with TRBD1. CDR3 size: 18 residues. Germline trimming cut 3 bases from V and 2 bases from J; bases unmatched to any gene: 11. Germline loops: CDR1 MGHDK, CDR2 SYGVNS.

The chain employs TRBV9 and TRBJ1-2; D may be TRBD1 (6 bases). The V gene lost 8 bases and the J gene lost 1 base, with 15 bases spanning the gap. The CDR3 covers 14 residues. The germline V gene has CDR1 SGDLS and CDR2 YYNGEE. The CDR3 loop is CARSGGPVNYGYTF. CDR3 coding DNA: TGTGCCAGGTCCGGGGGGCCCGTTAACTATGGCTACACCTTC.

As concerns this clone: Other nucleotide sequences from this sample produce the same CDR3. The rearrangement uses TRBV28 and TRBJ1-1; no clear D gene. V gave up 3 bases and J gave up 1 base, with 6 bases separating them. This CDR3 is 13 amino acids long. Looked up from germline, CDR1 is MDHEN and CDR2 is SYDVKM. The CDR3 reads CASSLLRNTEAFF. The CDR3 bases are TGTGCCAGCAGTTTGTTGAGGAACACTGAAGCTTTCTTT.

The CDR3 DNA follows: TGTGCCAGTAGTATCGGCAGACAGGGTACAAGCTACACCTTC. Translated: CASSIGRQGTSYTF. V usage is TRBV19 and J usage is TRBJ1-2; 7 nucleotides agree with TRBD1. Unmatched junction bases numbered 10, after V lost 3 bases and J lost 9 bases. From germline, CDR1 is LNHDA and CDR2 SQIVND (reference sequence). CDR3 length: 14 amino acids.

This chain joins TRBV19 and TRBJ1-5; 9 bases align to TRBD1. The CDR3 sequence is 15 residues long. CDR1 and CDR2 (germline): LNHDA, SQIVND (reference sequence). Trimming removed 5 bases from V and 0 bases from J; junction bases left unmatched: 2. CDR3 sequence (DNA): TGTGCCAGTAGTTGGACAGGGGATAGCAATCAGCCCCAGCATTTT. Translated: CASSWTGDSNQPQHF.

V gene TRBV28 combines with J gene TRBJ1-1, with 7 positions matching TRBD1. Germline CDR1 MDHEN, CDR2 SYDVKM. This CDR3 is built from 15 residues. V was pared by 4 bases and J by 1 base, with 6 bases of the junction left unmatched. The CDR3 is CASSSPGGSNTEAFF. Written as DNA, the CDR3 is TGTGCCAGCAGTTCACCAGGGGGTTCGAACACTGAAGCTTTCTTT.

This chain connects TRBV5-1 to TRBJ1-2; D might be TRBD1 (6 bases). The length of the CDR3 is 15 residues. V lost 0 bases, J lost 4 bases, and 13 bases lay in between. The germline gives CDR1 SGHRS, CDR2 YFSETQ. CDR3 loop: CASSLDRVSVYGYTF. The CDR3 DNA follows: TGCGCCAGCAGCTTGGACAGGGTGTCGGTCTATGGCTACACCTTC. Full variable domain (missing parts from reference TRBV5-1 and TRBJ1-2): KAGVTQTPRYLIKTRGQQVTLSCSPISGHRSVSWYQQTPGQGLQFLFEYFSETQRNKGNFPGRFSGRQFSNSRSEMNVSTLELGDSALYLCASSLDRVSVYGYTFGSGTRLTVV.

V usage is TRBV28 and J usage is TRBJ2-6, with no clear D. V was cut by 7 bases and J by 0 bases, with 13 bases left in between. The CDR3 loop spans 16 amino acids. Germline assignment: CDR1 MDHEN and CDR2 SYDVKM. CDR3 in amino acids: CASKGTLSSGANVLTF. Here the CDR3 DNA reads TGTGCCAGCAAAGGCACCCTGAGCTCTGGGGCCAACGTCCTGACTTTC.

The chain joins TRBV11-2 to TRBJ2-5; D might be TRBD1 (5 bases). The J call may not be correct, given that the DNA end is closer to TRBJ2-7. Germline CDR1 reads SGHAT; CDR2 reads FQNNGV. The CDR3 has 14 residues. The chain's CDR3 is CASSLSQGTYEQYF. In nucleotides, the CDR3 is TGTGCCAGCAGCTTATCGCAGGGTACCTACGAGCAGTACTTC.

Points on this clone: Possible read error: a much larger clone is one base away. This CDR3 is also generated by other DNA sequences in the sample. The chain uses TRBV28 and TRBJ1-5; the D is unclear. Per germline, CDR1 MDHEN and CDR2 SYDVKM. The CDR3 spans 12 residues. The V gene lost 3 bases and the J gene lost 3 bases, with 3 bases spanning the gap. The CDR3 here is CASSFSNQPQHF. The CDR3 coding sequence is TGTGCCAGCAGTTTCTCCAATCAGCCCCAGCATTTT.

The gene calls are TRBV5-6 and TRBJ2-5; 12 nucleotides match TRBD2. The CDR3 consists of 16 residues. J was trimmed by 5 bases and V by 6 bases; bases with no gene match: 11. Germline lookup yields CDR1 SGHDT and CDR2 YYEEEE. CDR3 nucleotides: TGTGCCAGCAACTTACTAGCGGGAGGACTGTGGGAGACCCAGTACTTC. The encoded protein is CASNLLAGGLWETQYF.

The rearrangement joins TRBV6-1 to TRBJ2-2, with 8 bases lining up with TRBD2. Germline CDR1 reads MNHNS; CDR2 reads SASEGT. The CDR3 sequence is 14 residues long. V lost 10 bases to trimming and J lost 3 bases; unmatched junction nucleotides: 7. The CDR3 protein is CATVTSDHTGELFF. The CDR3 region has the DNA TGTGCCACCGTGACTAGCGACCACACCGGGGAGCTGTTTTTT.